This T cell receptor (beta chain) was identified in a study of cytotoxic CD8 clonotypes in ibrutinib-treated CLL. Study at large: For this cohort, patients were about a dozen relapsed/refractory and some 15 treatment-naive, while about 17 were IGHV unmutated. Once patients had received a median 12 months of treatment, range 6 to 36, response samples were obtained.

V dropped 3 bases and J dropped 4 bases, with 17 bases sitting between them. CDR3 length: 15 residues. CDR1 is SGHRS and CDR2 is YFSETQ in the germline V gene. The method was immunoSEQ multiplex PCR; TCRdb's version includes in-frame clones alone and lacks a portion of them. The table lists some 150,000 clones, roughly 80% of them singletons. Broader study findings: Higher clonality was seen at ibrutinib response and a return toward baseline at progression. Clonality at baseline surpassed age-matched healthy donors and tracked circulating CD8+ T-cell counts.

Turning to this clone: The antigen is undetermined.

The sequence was collected from a human donor with chronic lymphocytic leukemia. Source: PBMCs, taken after 12 months of ibrutinib treatment. The chain joins TRBV5-1 to TRBJ2-7; no firm D call. CDR3 nucleotides: TGCGCCAGCAGCTACGGGTCGACACAAAAATACGAGCAGTACTTC. Amino acids: CASSYGSTQKYEQYF.